Shown below are 10 T cell receptor beta chains from a single sample sequenced in a study of T cell responses to AZD1222 COVID-19 vaccine. The assay was immunoSEQ multiplex PCR, and TCRdb's table has in-frame clones only and misses some. This table has about 140,000 clones, 86% appearing once. Specimen: peripheral blood, collected 28 days after the second AZD1222 dose. All receptors come from an adult who received the AZD1222 COVID-19 vaccine.

This sequence joins TRBV19 and TRBJ1-2, with 7 bases fitting TRBD1. V lost 8 bases to trimming and J lost 4 bases; unmatched junction nucleotides: 10. The CDR3 runs 14 residues. Germline V gene data show CDR1 as LNHDA and CDR2 as SQIVND (reference sequence). The CDR3 region is CASLEGGGSYGYTF. The CDR3 DNA sequence: TGTGCCAGTTTAGAAGGGGGCGGAAGCTATGGCTACACCTTC.

Notes on this clone: Other DNA sequences in this sample translate to the same CDR3. The rearrangement links TRBV2 to TRBJ1-4; no firm D call. From germline, CDR1 is SNHLY and CDR2 FYNNEI. The CDR3 loop spans 11 amino acids. V was pared by 3 bases and J by 8 bases, with 4 bases between. CDR3 in amino acids: CASSEREKLFF. Here the CDR3 DNA reads TGTGCCAGCAGTGAGAGAGAAAAACTGTTTTTT.

V is TRBV5-1 and J is TRBJ1-6; a possible D gene is TRBD1 (5 bases). Trimming pared 1 base from V and 10 bases from J, leaving 15 bases between. CDR3 length: 15 amino acids. Germline lookup yields CDR1 SGHRS and CDR2 YFSETQ. The CDR3 DNA sequence: TGCGCCAGCAGCTTGAGGGGTCCAGCCCAATCACCCCTCCACTTT. Translated: CASSLRGPAQSPLHF.

The V and J genes are TRBV6-4 and TRBJ1-1; D not resolved. The CDR3 extends over 13 amino acids. CDR1 MRHNA and CDR2 SNTAGT come from the germline V gene. V lost 4 bases to trimming and J lost 0 bases, with 6 bases between them. CDR3 nucleotide sequence: TGTGCCAGCAGTGCGGCCATGAACACTGAAGCTTTCTTT. The encoded protein is CASSAAMNTEAFF.

The V call is TRBV4-1, the J call TRBJ2-5; TRBD1 aligns across 9 bases. The CDR3 extends over 15 amino acids. Germline assignment: CDR1 MGHRA and CDR2 YSYEKL. J lost 4 bases, V lost 1 base, and 4 bases had no gene match. CDR3 sequence (DNA): TGCGCCAGCAGCCAAGGGGACAGGGATGCAGAGACCCAGTACTTC. Protein product: CASSQGDRDAETQYF.

The rearrangement uses TRBV11-2 and TRBJ2-1; D possibly corresponds to TRBD2 (5 bases). Germline CDR1 is SGHAT and CDR2 is FQNNGV. The CDR3 has 16 residues. With 1 base removed from V and 2 bases from J, the gap between germline ends came to 12 bases. In nucleotides, the CDR3 is TGTGCCAGCAGCTTAGCGGGGTCCTCGGCCTACAATGAGCAGTTCTTC. Protein product: CASSLAGSSAYNEQFF.

The CDR3 bases are TGTGCCAGCAGCCAAGAGAGTCGGCAGGGAACCGGCTACACCTTC. Translation gives CASSQESRQGTGYTF. V usage is TRBV3-1 (or the pseudogene TRBV3-2) and J usage is TRBJ1-2; D may be TRBD1 (5 bases). The CDR3 runs to 15 residues. Germline V gene data show CDR1 as LGHDT and CDR2 as YNNKEL (reference sequence). Between the trimmed V and J ends, which lost 0 bases and 8 bases, there was a span of 16 bases.

This clone appeared a few times. The rearrangement uses TRBV27 and TRBJ2-2; perhaps TRBD1 as D (6 bases). Trimming cost V 2 bases and J 6 bases, with 13 bases left between them. This CDR3 spans 15 amino acids. CDR1 and CDR2 from the germline V gene are MNHEY and SMNVEV (reference sequence). The CDR3 DNA follows: TGTGCCAGCAGTTTAGAGGTTTCAGGGGCCGGGGAGCTGTTTTTT. The encoded protein is CASSLEVSGAGELFF.

This clone was counted a single time. The chain combines TRBV5-1 with TRBJ1-2; tentatively, D is TRBD1 (5 bases). Per germline, CDR1 SGHRS and CDR2 YFSETQ. There are 14 residues in the CDR3. With 4 bases removed from V and 5 bases from J, the gap between germline ends came to 15 bases. This CDR3 is CASSPAGTAYGYTF. CDR3 sequence (DNA): TGCGCCAGCAGCCCGGCCGGGACGGCGTATGGCTACACCTTC.

This chain links TRBV19 with TRBJ1-5, with 7 bases lining up with TRBD1. The CDR3 is 16 residues long. Germline CDR1 reads LNHDA; CDR2 reads SQIVND (reference sequence). J gave up 3 bases and V 6 bases, and 11 bases lay outside the gene matches. The CDR3 nucleotides read TGTGCCAGTAGCCTTCACCAACAGGGGCACAATCAGCCCCAGCATTTT. This codes for CASSLHQQGHNQPQHF.